One and the same sample provided the 24 T cell receptor beta chains below, sequenced in a study of blood T cell repertoires in COVID-19. Produced via immunoSEQ multiplex PCR; TCRdb's table is partial and in-frame only. The table shows roughly 200,000 clones, with approximately 90% occurring only once. The specimen was peripheral blood. All receptors come from a man in his fifties or sixties who had recovered from COVID-19.

This chain connects TRBV14 to TRBJ2-7; D is possibly TRBD1 (6 bases). Germline CDR1 SGHDN, CDR2 FVKESK. V gave up 4 bases and J gave up 5 bases, with 12 bases separating them. The CDR3 runs to 13 residues. The CDR3 DNA is TGTGCCAGCAGCCGGAACAGGGTCAACGAGCAGTACTTC. Translated, it gives CASSRNRVNEQYF.

This rearrangement joins TRBV5-1 to TRBJ2-2, with a weak D call TRBD1 (6 bases). Trimming cost V 2 bases and J 0 bases, with 8 bases left between them. Germline assignment: CDR1 SGHRS and CDR2 YFSETQ. The CDR3 runs 15 residues. CDR3 bases: TGCGCCAGCAGCTTCACAGGGACGAACACCGGGGAGCTGTTTTTT. This codes for CASSFTGTNTGELFF.

The chain joins TRBV11-2 to TRBJ2-7; D gene uncertain. Germline loops: CDR1 SGHAT, CDR2 FQNNGV. Trimming cost V 7 bases and J 2 bases, with 15 bases left between them. The CDR3 is 14 amino acids. CDR3 DNA sequence: TGTGCCAGCACCATCCTCGGGTTCCCCTACGAGCAGTACTTC. Its protein product is CASTILGFPYEQYF.

The chain is built from TRBV28 and TRBJ1-2; TRBD1 agrees at 8 bases. Losses at the gene ends were 6 bases for V and 4 bases for J; bases not matched to a gene: 7. Germline CDR1 reads MDHEN; CDR2 reads SYDVKM. The CDR3 runs 14 residues. CDR3 sequence: CASSHRQGLYGYTF. Written as DNA, the CDR3 is TGTGCCAGCAGCCACAGACAGGGGCTCTATGGCTACACCTTC.

The CDR3 region is CASSSPRSGVYEQYF. The CDR3 nucleotides read TGTGCCAGCAGCTCCCCCCGTAGCGGGGTGTACGAGCAGTACTTC. This chain links TRBV7-2 with TRBJ2-7, with 8 bases aligning to TRBD2. The CDR3 has 15 residues. Germline V gene lookup returns CDR1 SGHTA and CDR2 FQGNSA. With 4 bases clipped from V and 4 bases from J, the junction kept 9 bases outside the gene matches.

The V call is TRBV11-2, the J call TRBJ2-7; 8 bases are shared with TRBD2. With 1 base clipped from V and 4 bases from J, the junction kept 6 bases outside the gene matches. The CDR3 covers 15 residues. CDR1 is SGHAT and CDR2 is FQNNGV in the germline V gene. CDR3 DNA: TGTGCCAGCAGCTTAGGGAGCGGGGGAGGATACGAGCAGTACTTC. Encoded protein: CASSLGSGGGYEQYF.

This clone was seen a few times. The chain couples TRBV28 to TRBJ2-7, with D hard to call. The germline gives CDR1 MDHEN, CDR2 SYDVKM. V gave up 3 bases and J gave up 7 bases, with 19 bases separating them. This CDR3 region has 15 residues. This CDR3 is CASSLQLTAKAEQYF. The CDR3 DNA reads TGTGCCAGCAGTTTGCAGCTTACGGCCAAAGCGGAGCAGTACTTC.

The chain links TRBV19 to TRBJ1-2, with 8 bases fitting TRBD1. From germline, CDR1 is LNHDA and CDR2 SQIVND (reference sequence). The V segment lost 5 bases and the J segment 3 bases; nucleotides outside the gene matches: 11. The CDR3 covers 16 residues. CDR3 bases: TGTGCCAGTAGTCACCTGACAGGGGTTGGGGACTATGGCTACACCTTC. Translation gives CASSHLTGVGDYGYTF.

This sequence joins TRBV15 and TRBJ2-3, with 11 bases lining up with TRBD1. In germline, CDR1 is LNHNV, CDR2 YYDKDF (reference sequence). Trimming at V came to 3 bases and at J to 4 bases, leaving 3 bases not matched to a gene. CDR3 length: 15 amino acids. CDR3 sequence reads: CATSSRDRGADTQYF. The CDR3 DNA sequence: TGTGCCACCAGCAGCCGGGACAGGGGGGCAGATACGCAGTATTTT.

This clone was seen just once. The chain employs TRBV30 and TRBJ1-1; D is uncertain. V was pared by 2 bases and J by 1 base, with 5 bases between. The CDR3 covers 12 residues. The germline V gene has CDR1 GTSNPN and CDR2 SVGIG (reference sequence). The CDR3 DNA is TGTGCCTGGAGTCACAAGAACACTGAAGCTTTCTTT. Its translation is CAWSHKNTEAFF.

The chain couples TRBV11-2 to TRBJ1-6; D gene ambiguous. The CDR3 has 11 residues. Germline V lookup: CDR1 SGHAT, CDR2 FQNNGV. Trimming removed 5 bases at V and 8 bases at J, with 4 bases between. The CDR3, as DNA: TGTGCCAGCAGCAGAGATTCACCCCTCCACTTT. This translates into CASSRDSPLHF.

The chain joins TRBV19 to TRBJ1-4; TRBD1 is a possible D gene (6 bases). The CDR3 spans 13 residues. V dropped 10 bases and J dropped 4 bases, with 13 bases sitting between them. Germline values: CDR1 LNHDA, CDR2 SQIVND (reference sequence). This chain's CDR3 is CATADSYNEKLFF. The DNA for the CDR3 is TGTGCCACCGCGGACAGCTATAATGAAAAACTGTTTTTT.

The chain links TRBV6-5 to TRBJ1-6; TRBD1 matches 9 bases. With V trimmed by 6 bases and J by 9 bases, 9 bases remained unmatched. The CDR3 length is 15 residues. Germline V gene data show CDR1 as MNHEY and CDR2 as SVGAGI. The CDR3 loop is CASRGEQGAISPLHF. The CDR3 DNA sequence: TGTGCCAGCAGGGGAGAACAGGGGGCGATTTCACCCCTCCACTTT.

The genes are TRBV5-6 and TRBJ1-2; no reliable D call. CDR1 and CDR2 (germline): SGHDT, YYEEEE. The CDR3 is 15 amino acids. V lost 4 bases to trimming and J lost 4 bases, with 17 bases between them. Here the CDR3 reads CASSLTPGSGYGYTF. CDR3 in DNA: TGTGCCAGCAGCCTAACCCCGGGGTCAGGCTATGGCTACACCTTC.

The J gene is TRBJ2-1, the V gene TRBV2; possibly TRBD1 for D (5 bases). Germline V gene lookup returns CDR1 SNHLY and CDR2 FYNNEI. V was pared by 6 bases and J by 0 bases, with 18 bases between. The CDR3 totals 17 residues. The CDR3 nucleotides are TGTGCCAGCAGCGACCCCCAGGGCGATAGCTCCTACAATGAGCAGTTCTTC. As protein: CASSDPQGDSSYNEQFF.

J is TRBJ2-1 and V is TRBV11-3, with 9 bases fitting TRBD2. Germline V lookup: CDR1 SGHNT, CDR2 YENEEA. The ends lost 5 bases at V and 9 bases at J; junction bases unmatched: 14. The CDR3 spans 16 residues. CDR3 sequence reads: CASSPAGTSSSIEQFF. The DNA of the CDR3 is TGTGCCAGCAGCCCTGCGGGGACTAGCTCGTCGATTGAGCAGTTCTTC.

V usage is TRBV7-8 and J usage is TRBJ1-4; 7 nucleotides line up with TRBD1. Germline V gives CDR1 SGHVS, CDR2 FQNEAQ. CDR3 size: 15 residues. The ends lost 1 base at V and 7 bases at J; junction bases unmatched: 6. CDR3 in amino acids: CASSLDGAGGEKLFF. The CDR3 DNA is TGTGCCAGCAGCTTAGATGGTGCAGGGGGTGAAAAACTGTTTTTT.

This chain uses TRBV29-1 with TRBJ2-7, with TRBD1 matching 8 bases. The germline CDR1 and CDR2 sequences are SQVTM and ANQGSEA. V shed 5 bases and J 7 bases; nucleotides not matched to a gene: 10. The CDR3 has 13 amino acids. DNA for the CDR3: TGCAGCGTTCCTCAGGGGGCTTTCGGGGAGCAGTACTTC. Translation gives CSVPQGAFGEQYF.

The V call is TRBV20-1, the J call TRBJ1-1, with D hard to call. Per germline, CDR1 DFQATT and CDR2 SNEGSKA (reference sequence). This CDR3 has 12 amino acids. The V end was cut by 3 bases, the J end by 1 base, with 6 bases between. The CDR3 is CSASPGNTEAFF. Here the CDR3 DNA reads TGCAGTGCTAGTCCCGGGAACACTGAAGCTTTCTTT.

Turning to this clone: The junction and the germline gene differ at one end; a read error may be behind it. This chain joins TRBV28 and TRBJ2-7, with 7 bases lining up with TRBD2. The CDR3 length is 14 residues. CDR1 MDHEN and CDR2 SYDVKM come from the germline V gene. CDR3 in DNA: TGTGCCAGCCTAAGGGGAGGGCCTTCCTCCGAGCAGTACTTC. It encodes CASLRGGPSSEQYF.

The chain employs TRBV27 and TRBJ2-7, with a possible D match to TRBD2 (6 bases). CDR3 size: 14 residues. V shed 6 bases and J shed 6 bases, with 18 bases lying between them. Germline assignment: CDR1 MNHEY and CDR2 SMNVEV (reference sequence). The DNA of the CDR3 is TGTGCCAGCAGAACCGGCGGGACGCTGACCGAGCAGTACTTC. Translation gives CASRTGGTLTEQYF.

The rearrangement joins TRBV12-3 or TRBV12-4 to TRBJ2-2; no firm D call. This CDR3 is built from 13 residues. Trimming cost V 1 base and J 3 bases, with 3 bases left between them. The CDR3, as DNA: TGTGCCAGCAGTTTAGACTACACCGGGGAGCTGTTTTTT. It translates to CASSLDYTGELFF.

Here the CDR3 reads CAISEATLYNEQFF. CDR3 coding DNA: TGTGCCATCAGTGAGGCAACTCTTTACAATGAGCAGTTCTTC. V gene TRBV10-3 combines with J gene TRBJ2-1; the D is unclear. This CDR3 has 14 amino acids. With 2 bases removed from V and 4 bases from J, the gap between germline ends came to 9 bases. CDR1 is ENHRY, CDR2 SYGVKD, per germline.

The chain carries TRBV5-1 and TRBJ2-5; 10 positions agree with TRBD1. The germline V gene has CDR1 SGHRS and CDR2 YFSETQ. The CDR3 consists of 17 residues. V trimming: 3 bases; J trimming: 4 bases; junction bases outside the gene matches: 12. The CDR3 region is CASSSSPPGQGSETQYF. DNA for the CDR3: TGCGCCAGCAGCTCAAGCCCACCGGGACAGGGGTCAGAGACCCAGTACTTC.